These 24 T cell receptor beta chains came from one sample sequenced in a study of naive and memory T cell subsets (dated by TCRdb to 2016 to 2017). Library creation used UMI-ligation and nested PCR. The instrument was an Illumina MiSeq. An equimolar mix of two oligonucleotides covering both TRBC1 and TRBC2 was used as the beta constant-region primer. TCRdb ran its own pipeline on the public reads, namely fastp trimming at Q25 and MiXCR clone calling, and kept in-frame beta chains. All rows with the same CDR3 protein become a single entry with the most common DNA and genes. In all, the sample holds around 160,000 distinct CDR3 sequences, and approximately 15% of those were seen once. The top ten clonotypes cover about 0.13% of the sample. Sequencing was performed on naive CD4+ T cells from blood. What this sample's cell subset or site label stands for: naive T cells, CD45RA high CD27+. All receptors derive from a human donor in good health.

This clonotype came up a few times. V gene TRBV5-4 combines with J gene TRBJ1-1; D unclear. Germline V gene lookup returns CDR1 SGHNT and CDR2 YYREEE (reference sequence). V gave up 3 bases and J gave up 0 bases, with 12 bases separating them. The CDR3 covers 15 residues. CDR3 coding DNA: TGTGCCAGCAGCTCGACCGGACGGCTGAACACTGAAGCTTTCTTT. Protein sequence: CASSSTGRLNTEAFF.

This chain joins TRBV7-2 and TRBJ2-6; D possibly corresponds to TRBD1 (7 bases). The CDR3 totals 18 residues. CDR1 SGHTA and CDR2 FQGNSA come from the germline V gene. Trimming removed 4 bases from V and 0 bases from J, with 16 bases in between. DNA for the CDR3: TGTGCCAGCAGCTCTGGGGGGACAGCCCTCTCTGGGGCCAACGTCCTGACTTTC. Translation: CASSSGGTALSGANVLTF.

The CDR3, as DNA: TGTGCCAGCAGAGGGGGGAACACCGGGGAGCTGTTTTTT. It is translated as CASRGGNTGELFF. The rearrangement links TRBV6-5 to TRBJ2-2; possible D gene TRBD1, 6 bases. The CDR3 runs 13 residues. Trimming took 6 bases from V and 1 from J, leaving 6 bases between them. Germline CDR1 reads MNHEY; CDR2 reads SVGAGI.

This clonotype has a count of ten or more. The chain uses TRBV7-9 and TRBJ1-4, with 9 bases that match TRBD1. The CDR3 totals 14 residues. With 5 bases clipped from V and 4 bases from J, the junction kept 2 bases outside the gene matches. The germline V gene encodes CDR1 SEHNR and CDR2 FQNEAQ (reference sequence). The CDR3: CASSPDRGNEKLFF. CDR3 sequence (DNA): TGTGCCAGCAGCCCGGACAGGGGTAATGAAAAACTGTTTTTT.

This clonotype was seen a few times. V gene TRBV6-1 combines with J gene TRBJ2-4; 9 bases agree with TRBD2. Germline CDR1 is MNHNS and CDR2 is SASEGT. The CDR3 extends over 19 amino acids. Unmatched junction bases numbered 17, after V lost 8 bases and J lost 0 bases. CDR3 amino acids: CASSSLAGPVGVAKNIQYF. In DNA form, the CDR3 reads TGTGCCAGCTCTTCACTAGCGGGTCCCGTTGGTGTAGCCAAAAACATTCAGTACTTC.

Ten or more counts support this clonotype. The V gene is TRBV7-2, the J gene TRBJ2-3, with D maybe TRBD1 (6 bases). The CDR3 totals 16 residues. Trimming took 1 base from V and 2 from J, leaving 13 bases between them. Germline V gene lookup returns CDR1 SGHTA and CDR2 FQGNSA. CDR3 sequence: CASSLVRGGFTDTQYF. For the CDR3, the DNA is TGTGCCAGCAGCTTAGTTCGTGGGGGCTTCACAGATACGCAGTATTTT.

V and J are TRBV4-1 and TRBJ2-5; 7 bases map to TRBD1. From germline, CDR1 is MGHRA and CDR2 YSYEKL. The CDR3 totals 17 residues. The V gene end was trimmed by 6 bases and the J gene end by 1 base; junction bases not matched to a gene: 14. The chain's CDR3 is CASSPTPLDRSQETQYF. CDR3 DNA sequence: TGCGCCAGCAGTCCTACCCCTTTGGACAGGAGCCAAGAGACCCAGTACTTC.

The genes are TRBV29-1 and TRBJ2-5, with 8 nucleotides matching TRBD2. This CDR3 region has 17 residues. Germline-derived CDR1 and CDR2 are SQVTM and ANQGSEA. J lost 5 bases, V lost 3 bases, and 17 bases had no gene match. CDR3 region: CSVDASAGGLWGETQYF. The CDR3 DNA reads TGCAGCGTTGATGCCTCGGCGGGAGGTTTGTGGGGGGAGACCCAGTACTTC.

The rearrangement joins TRBV20-1 to TRBJ2-1; 9 nucleotides match TRBD2. The V segment lost 0 bases and the J segment 4 bases; nucleotides outside the gene matches: 7. CDR1 DFQATT and CDR2 SNEGSKA come from the germline V gene (reference sequence). CDR3 length: 16 residues. DNA of the CDR3: TGCAGTGCTAGAGAGGAGGCGGGAGGGTCATACAATGAGCAGTTCTTC. Translating it yields CSAREEAGGSYNEQFF.

This clonotype has a handful of counts. The chain uses TRBV5-1 and TRBJ2-2, with D unresolved. Germline CDR1 SGHRS, CDR2 YFSETQ. This CDR3 spans 15 amino acids. Trimming stripped 5 bases from V and 2 bases from J, with 13 bases between. As DNA, the CDR3 is TGCGCCAGCAGTGGATTTCGAAGCAACACCGGGGAGCTGTTTTTT. Residues: CASSGFRSNTGELFF.

This clonotype came up a few times. Sequence at one end of the junction differs from germline and may be a read error. The J gene is TRBJ2-7, the V gene TRBV7-8, with no clear D. CDR3 length: 12 residues. Germline CDR1 and CDR2: SGHVS and FQNEAQ. The CDR3 DNA reads TGTGCCAGCAGCTTAATTTCCACAACTACGATCTTC. Amino acid sequence: CASSLISTTTIF.

This clonotype was detected a few times. The chain uses TRBV29-1 and TRBJ2-1; no reliable D call. The CDR3 loop spans 13 amino acids. V was pared by 4 bases and J by 5 bases, with 12 bases between. Germline CDR1 reads SQVTM; CDR2 reads ANQGSEA. As DNA, the CDR3 is TGCAGCGTTGGACATCCTAGAAACAATGAGCAGTTCTTC. Translated, it gives CSVGHPRNNEQFF.

The V gene is TRBV5-4, the J gene TRBJ1-6; D may be TRBD1 (5 bases). The CDR3 is 14 residues long. V was clipped by 6 bases and J by 7 bases, with 14 bases between them. The germline V gene encodes CDR1 SGHNT and CDR2 YYREEE (reference sequence). Here the CDR3 DNA reads TGTGCCAGCACCCAAGGGGCGGTAAATTCACCCCTCCACTTT. Residues: CASTQGAVNSPLHF.

This clonotype was detected only a few times. The genes are TRBV19 and TRBJ2-1, with D hard to call. Germline V gene data show CDR1 as LNHDA and CDR2 as SQIVND (reference sequence). Trimming left V 10 bases short and J 0 bases short, with 19 bases between. The CDR3 is made up of 16 amino acids. The CDR3: CATASVAGISYNEQFF. CDR3 DNA: TGTGCCACCGCGTCTGTTGCAGGAATCTCCTACAATGAGCAGTTCTTC.

The chain joins TRBV20-1 to TRBJ2-1; 8 nucleotides agree with TRBD1. Germline V lookup: CDR1 DFQATT, CDR2 SNEGSKA (reference sequence). The CDR3 loop spans 18 amino acids. J gave up 1 base and V 6 bases, and 17 bases lay outside the gene matches. CDR3 residues: CSAPPGQGIYASYNEQFF. The CDR3 nucleotides read TGCAGTGCCCCGCCCGGACAGGGTATTTATGCGTCCTACAATGAGCAGTTCTTC.

Only a few counts were recorded for this clonotype. The DNA of the CDR3 is TGCAGTGCTAGAGTTTCGGGGGGCGTCGATACGCAGTATTTT. Translation gives CSARVSGGVDTQYF. V and J are TRBV20-1 and TRBJ2-3, with D perhaps matching TRBD2 (7 bases). Germline-derived CDR1 and CDR2 are DFQATT and SNEGSKA (reference sequence). Trimming cost V 1 base and J 6 bases, with 14 bases left between them. The CDR3 spans 14 residues.

This clonotype showed up just a few times. CDR3 in DNA: TGTGCCAGCAGCCAAGATTCCCGGTGGGGATACGAGCAGTACTTC. Translated, it gives CASSQDSRWGYEQYF. The chain joins TRBV3-1 to TRBJ2-7; no firm D call. Germline V gene data show CDR1 as LGHDT and CDR2 as YNNKEL (reference sequence). Trimming left V 0 bases short and J 4 bases short, with 13 bases between. The CDR3 totals 15 residues.

This chain connects TRBV2 to TRBJ1-1; D remains ambiguous. The V and J ends lost 7 bases and 0 bases respectively, with 6 bases between them. Germline V lookup: CDR1 SNHLY, CDR2 FYNNEI. The CDR3 length is 12 residues. CDR3 region: CASTVMNTEAFF. The DNA of the CDR3 is TGTGCCAGCACCGTGATGAACACTGAAGCTTTCTTT. The whole variable domain, filled in from reference TRBV2 and TRBJ1-1, reads EPEVTQTPSHQVTQMGQEVILRCVPISNHLYFYWYRQILGQKVEFLVSFYNNEISEKSEIFDDQFSVERPDGSNFTLKIRSTKLEDSAMYFCASTVMNTEAFFGQGTRLTVV.

This chain links TRBV6-5 with TRBJ1-4; a weak D match, TRBD1 (5 bases). Trimming removed 6 bases at V and 8 bases at J, with 22 bases between. The CDR3 is 16 residues long. Germline lookup yields CDR1 MNHEY and CDR2 SVGAGI. The DNA of the CDR3 is TGTGCCAGCAGCCCCGGGACTGCCGGGATGTGGGAAAAACTGTTTTTT. This codes for CASSPGTAGMWEKLFF.

The J gene is TRBJ1-6, the V gene TRBV20-1; no reliable D call. The V and J ends lost 0 bases and 7 bases respectively, with 10 bases between them. The CDR3 loop spans 14 amino acids. Germline values: CDR1 DFQATT, CDR2 SNEGSKA (reference sequence). The CDR3 region is CSARDWAENSPLHF. The CDR3 DNA reads as TGCAGTGCTAGAGATTGGGCAGAAAATTCACCCCTCCACTTT.

The J gene is TRBJ1-1, the V gene TRBV11-3; D is undetermined. The V gene's germline CDR1 is SGHNT and CDR2 YENEEA. Trimming stripped 2 bases from V and 1 base from J, with 5 bases between. The CDR3 has 13 amino acids. For the CDR3, the DNA is TGTGCCAGCAGCTTAAGACAGAACACTGAAGCTTTCTTT. Translation gives CASSLRQNTEAFF.

The V call is TRBV2, the J call TRBJ1-6, with a possible D match to TRBD1 (5 bases). The V end lost 6 bases, the J end lost 6 bases, and 12 bases lay between the germline ends. Per the germline V gene, CDR1 is SNHLY and CDR2 is FYNNEI. This CDR3 is built from 14 residues. The CDR3: CASSLTGLNSPLHF. CDR3 nucleotide sequence: TGTGCCAGCAGCCTTACAGGCCTTAATTCACCCCTCCACTTT.

The J gene is TRBJ2-6, the V gene TRBV20-1, with no clear D. V lost 4 bases, J lost 0 bases, and 7 bases lay in between. Germline-derived CDR1 and CDR2 are DFQATT and SNEGSKA (reference sequence). The CDR3 length is 14 residues. CDR3 protein: CSAKDRSGANVLTF. The CDR3 nucleotides are TGCAGTGCTAAGGATCGCTCTGGGGCCAACGTCCTGACTTTC.

V is TRBV6-6 and J is TRBJ1-1; 7 bases are shared with TRBD1. Germline V gives CDR1 MNHNY, CDR2 SVGAGI (reference sequence). CDR3 length: 12 amino acids. V was clipped by 6 bases and J by 8 bases; unmatched bases: 6. The CDR3 coding sequence is TGTGCCAGCAGCCCCCAGACAGGGGAAGCTTTCTTT. Translating it yields CASSPQTGEAFF.